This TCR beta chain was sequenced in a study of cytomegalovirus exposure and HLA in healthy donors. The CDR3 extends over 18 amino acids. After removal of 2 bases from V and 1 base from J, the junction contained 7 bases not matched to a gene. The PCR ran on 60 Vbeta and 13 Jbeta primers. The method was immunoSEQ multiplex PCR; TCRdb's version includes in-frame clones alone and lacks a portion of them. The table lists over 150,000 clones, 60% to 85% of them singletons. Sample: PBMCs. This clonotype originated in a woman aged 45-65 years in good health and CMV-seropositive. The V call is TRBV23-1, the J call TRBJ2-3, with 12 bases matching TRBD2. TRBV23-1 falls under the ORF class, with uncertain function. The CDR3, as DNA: TGCGCCAGCAGTCAACCCGGACTAGCGGGGAGAGGCACAGATACGCAGTATTTT. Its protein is CASSQPGLAGRGTDTQYF.